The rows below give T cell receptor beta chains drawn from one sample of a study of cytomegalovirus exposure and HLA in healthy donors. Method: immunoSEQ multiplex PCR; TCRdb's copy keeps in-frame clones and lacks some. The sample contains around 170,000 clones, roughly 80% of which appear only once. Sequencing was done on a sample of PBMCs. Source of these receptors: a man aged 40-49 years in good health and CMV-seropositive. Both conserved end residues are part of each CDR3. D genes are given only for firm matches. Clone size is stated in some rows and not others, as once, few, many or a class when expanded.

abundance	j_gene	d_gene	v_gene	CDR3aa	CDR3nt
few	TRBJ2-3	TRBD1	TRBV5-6	CASSSRDRVAITQYF	TGTGCCAGCAGCTCCCGGGACAGGGTGGCGATAACGCAGTATTTT
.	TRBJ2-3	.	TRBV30	CAWSVTITDTQYF	TGTGCCTGGAGTGTCACTATCACAGATACGCAGTATTTT
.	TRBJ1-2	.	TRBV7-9	CASSLGPRDYTF	TGTGCCAGCAGCTTAGGTCCCCGAGACTACACCTTC
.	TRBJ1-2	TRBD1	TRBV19	CASSISSGQEANYGYTF	TGTGCCAGTAGTATCTCATCCGGACAGGAGGCGAACTATGGCTACACCTTT
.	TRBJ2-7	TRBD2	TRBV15	CATSRVERGVTYEQYF	TGTGCCACCAGCAGAGTGGAGCGGGGGGTTACCTACGAGCAGTACTTC
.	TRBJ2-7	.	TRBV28	CASSFAGSSYEQYF	TGTGCCAGCAGTTTCGCGGGGAGCTCCTACGAGCAGTACTTC
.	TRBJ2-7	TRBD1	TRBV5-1	CASSSTGGDEQYF	TGCGCCAGCAGCTCGACAGGGGGGGACGAGCAGTACTTC
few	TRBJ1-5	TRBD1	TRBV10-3	CATRQGYSNQPQHF	TGTGCCACCCGACAGGGGTATAGCAATCAGCCCCAGCATTTT
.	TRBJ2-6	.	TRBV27	CASSFRRGPGSGANVLTF	TGTGCCAGCAGTTTTCGTAGGGGCCCTGGCTCTGGGGCCAACGTCCTGACTTTC
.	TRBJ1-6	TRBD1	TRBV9	CASSVVRDRDYNSPLHF	TGTGCCAGCAGCGTAGTTCGGGACAGGGACTATAATTCACCCCTCCACTTT
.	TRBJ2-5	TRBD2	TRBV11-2	CASSLPSGGPGETQYF	TGTGCCAGCAGCTTACCTAGCGGGGGCCCGGGGGAGACCCAGTACTTC
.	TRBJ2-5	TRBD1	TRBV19	CASSIQGAGETQYF	TGTGCCAGTAGTATCCAGGGGGCGGGGGAGACCCAGTACTTC
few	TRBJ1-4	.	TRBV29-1	CSVESAGIEEKLFF	TGCAGCGTTGAAAGTGCCGGGATAGAGGAAAAACTGTTTTTT
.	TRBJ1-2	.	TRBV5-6	CAGSFQGNYGYTF	TGTGCCGGCAGCTTCCAGGGCAACTATGGCTACACCTTC
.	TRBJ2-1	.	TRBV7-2	CASSLVRGFEQFF	TGTGCCAGCAGCTTAGTTCGGGGATTTGAGCAGTTCTTC
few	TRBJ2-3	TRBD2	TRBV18	CASSPRGGSTDTQYF	TGTGCCAGCTCACCCCGGGGGGGTAGCACAGATACGCAGTATTTT
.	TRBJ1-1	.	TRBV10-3	CAISYGGEAFF	TGTGCCATCAGCTATGGGGGGGAAGCTTTCTTT
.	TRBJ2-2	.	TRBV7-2	CASSKAGWNTGELFF	TGTGCCAGCAGCAAGGCGGGTTGGAACACCGGGGAGCTGTTTTTT
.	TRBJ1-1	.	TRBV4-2	CASSQKANTEAFF	TGTGCCAGCAGCCAAAAAGCGAACACTGAAGCTTTCTTT
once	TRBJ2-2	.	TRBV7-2	CASSLVGAQGGELFF	TGTGCCAGCAGCTTAGTGGGGGCGCAGGGCGGGGAGCTGTTTTTT
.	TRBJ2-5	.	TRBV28	CASSLSPGVGQETQYF	TGTGCCAGCAGTTTATCGCCCGGGGTAGGGCAAGAGACCCAGTACTTC
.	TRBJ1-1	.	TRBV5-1	CASSTRGMDTEAFF	TGCGCCAGCAGCACGAGGGGGATGGACACTGAAGCTTTCTTT
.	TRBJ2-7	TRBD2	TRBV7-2	CASSLRDYLSLSSYEQYF	TGTGCCAGCAGCTTGAGGGACTATTTATCCCTGAGCTCCTACGAGCAGTACTTC
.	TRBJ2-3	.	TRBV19	CASSMGGGGADTQYF	TGTGCCAGTAGTATGGGTGGTGGCGGTGCAGATACGCAGTATTTT
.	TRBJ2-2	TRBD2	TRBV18	CASSPEAGGHTGELFF	TGTGCCAGCTCACCAGAAGCGGGGGGGCACACCGGGGAGCTGTTTTTT
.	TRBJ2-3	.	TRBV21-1	CASSKGQGAPGTDTQYF	TGTGCCAGCAGCAAAGGTCAGGGGGCGCCTGGCACAGATACGCAGTATTTT
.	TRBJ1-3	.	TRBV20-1	CSAIGGNTIYF	TGCAGTGCTATCGGTGGAAACACCATATATTTT
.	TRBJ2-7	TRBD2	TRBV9	CASSATGGSYEQYF	TGTGCCAGCAGCGCGACGGGAGGGTCCTACGAGCAGTACTTC
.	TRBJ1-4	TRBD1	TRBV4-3	CASSQGTGDEKLFF	TGCGCCAGCAGCCAAGGGACAGGGGATGAAAAACTGTTTTTT
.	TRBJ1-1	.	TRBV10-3	CAISESAAGRAFF	TGTGCCATCAGTGAGTCGGCGGCAGGGCGGGCTTTCTTT